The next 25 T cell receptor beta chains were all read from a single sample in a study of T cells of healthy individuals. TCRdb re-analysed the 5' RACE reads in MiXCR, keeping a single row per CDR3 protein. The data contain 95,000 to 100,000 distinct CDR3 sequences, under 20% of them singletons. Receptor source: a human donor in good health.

The DNA of the CDR3 is TGTGCCAGCAGACAGGGAAATGAAAAACTGTTTTTT. Its protein is CASRQGNEKLFF. The chain uses TRBV28 and TRBJ1-4, with a weak D call TRBD1 (6 bases). V gave up 6 bases and J gave up 5 bases, with 7 bases separating them. Germline CDR1 and CDR2: MDHEN and SYDVKM. This CDR3 has 12 amino acids.

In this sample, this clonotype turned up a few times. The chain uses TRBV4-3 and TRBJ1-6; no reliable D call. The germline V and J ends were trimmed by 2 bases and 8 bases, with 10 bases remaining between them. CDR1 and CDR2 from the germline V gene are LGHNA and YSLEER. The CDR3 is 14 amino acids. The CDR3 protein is CASSQSGPDSPLHF. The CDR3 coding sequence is TGCGCCAGCAGCCAATCGGGTCCGGATTCACCCCTCCACTTT.

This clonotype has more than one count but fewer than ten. In nucleotides, the CDR3 is TGCGCCAGCAGCTTTGACAGCTCCACCGGGGAGCTGTTTTTT. Encoded protein: CASSFDSSTGELFF. V gene TRBV5-1 combines with J gene TRBJ2-2, with TRBD1 as a possible D gene (5 bases). This CDR3 contains 14 residues. V dropped 2 bases and J dropped 4 bases, with 9 bases sitting between them. The V gene's germline CDR1 is SGHRS and CDR2 YFSETQ.

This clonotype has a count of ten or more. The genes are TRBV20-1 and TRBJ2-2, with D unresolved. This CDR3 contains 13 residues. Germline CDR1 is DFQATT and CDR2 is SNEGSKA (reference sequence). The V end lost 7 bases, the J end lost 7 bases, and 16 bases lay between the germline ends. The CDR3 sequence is CSGIEGAIGELFF. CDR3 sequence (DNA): TGCAGTGGTATAGAAGGTGCCATCGGGGAGCTGTTTTTT.

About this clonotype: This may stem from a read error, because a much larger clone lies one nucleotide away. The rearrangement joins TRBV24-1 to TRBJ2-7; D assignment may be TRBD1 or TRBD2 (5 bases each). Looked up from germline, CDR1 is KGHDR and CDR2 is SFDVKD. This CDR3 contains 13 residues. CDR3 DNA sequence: TGTGCCACCAGGGCTCGGGACGGCTACAAGCAGTACTTC. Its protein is CATRARDGYKQYF.

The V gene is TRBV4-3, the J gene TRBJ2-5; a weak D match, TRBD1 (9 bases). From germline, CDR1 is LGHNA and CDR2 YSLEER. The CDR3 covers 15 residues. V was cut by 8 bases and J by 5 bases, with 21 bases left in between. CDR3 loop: CASAGGTGGDETQYF. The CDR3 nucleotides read TGCGCCAGCGCGGGAGGTACAGGGGGCGATGAGACCCAGTACTTC.

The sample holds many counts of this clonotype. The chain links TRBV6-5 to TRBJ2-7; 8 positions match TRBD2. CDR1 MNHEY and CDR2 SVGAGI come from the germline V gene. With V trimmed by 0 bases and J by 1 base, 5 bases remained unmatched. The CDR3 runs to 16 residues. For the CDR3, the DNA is TGTGCCAGCAGTTACTCGACCGGGGGGGTGTCCTACGAGCAGTACTTC. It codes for CASSYSTGGVSYEQYF.

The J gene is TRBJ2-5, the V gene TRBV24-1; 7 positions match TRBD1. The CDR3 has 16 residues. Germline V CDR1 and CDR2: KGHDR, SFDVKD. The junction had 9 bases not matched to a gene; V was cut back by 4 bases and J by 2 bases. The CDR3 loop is CATSDRGQDLQETQYF. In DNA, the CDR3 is TGTGCCACCAGTGACAGAGGACAGGACCTTCAAGAGACCCAGTACTTC.

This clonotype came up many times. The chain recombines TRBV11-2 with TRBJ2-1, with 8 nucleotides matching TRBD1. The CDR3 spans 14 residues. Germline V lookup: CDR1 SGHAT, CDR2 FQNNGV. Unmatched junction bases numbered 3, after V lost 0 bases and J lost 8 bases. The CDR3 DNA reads TGTGCCAGCAGCTTAGATCCGGACAGGGATGAGCAGTTCTTC. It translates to CASSLDPDRDEQFF.

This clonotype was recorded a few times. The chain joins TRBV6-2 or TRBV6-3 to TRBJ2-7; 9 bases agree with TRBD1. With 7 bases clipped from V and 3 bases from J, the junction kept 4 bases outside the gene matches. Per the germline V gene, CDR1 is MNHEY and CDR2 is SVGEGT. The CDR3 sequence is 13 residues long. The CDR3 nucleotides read TGTGCCAGCAATACAGGGGGCGGCTACGAGCAGTACTTC. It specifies CASNTGGGYEQYF.

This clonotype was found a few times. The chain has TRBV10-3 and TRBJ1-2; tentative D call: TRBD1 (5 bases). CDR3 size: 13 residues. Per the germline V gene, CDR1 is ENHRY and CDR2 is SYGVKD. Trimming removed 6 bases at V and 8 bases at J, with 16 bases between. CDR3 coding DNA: TGTGCCATCAGGGGGGACGGTTCGGGCGGCTACACCTTC. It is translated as CAIRGDGSGGYTF.

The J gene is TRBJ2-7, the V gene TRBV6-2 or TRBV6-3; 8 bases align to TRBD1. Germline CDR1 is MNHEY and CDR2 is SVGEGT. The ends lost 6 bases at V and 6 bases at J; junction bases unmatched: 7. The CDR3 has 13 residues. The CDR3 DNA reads TGTGCCAGCAGAGACAGGGGAATGAGCGAGCAGTACTTC. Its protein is CASRDRGMSEQYF.

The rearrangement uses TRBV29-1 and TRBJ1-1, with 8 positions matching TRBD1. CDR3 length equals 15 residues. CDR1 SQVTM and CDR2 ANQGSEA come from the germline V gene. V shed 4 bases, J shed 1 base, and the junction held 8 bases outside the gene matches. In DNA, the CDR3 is TGCAGCGTTGGAGGACAGGGCCAGAGGAACACTGAAGCTTTCTTT. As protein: CSVGGQGQRNTEAFF.

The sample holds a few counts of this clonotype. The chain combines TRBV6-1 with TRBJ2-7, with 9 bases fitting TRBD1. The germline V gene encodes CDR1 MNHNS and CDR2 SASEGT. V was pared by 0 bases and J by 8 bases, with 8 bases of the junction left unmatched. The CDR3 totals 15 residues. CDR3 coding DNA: TGTGCCAGCAGTGAAGCGTTGAAGGACAGGGGAAAGCAGTACTTC. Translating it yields CASSEALKDRGKQYF.

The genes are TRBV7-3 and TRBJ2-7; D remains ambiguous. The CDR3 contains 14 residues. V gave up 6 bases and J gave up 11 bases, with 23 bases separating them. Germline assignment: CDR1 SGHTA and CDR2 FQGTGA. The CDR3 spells CASSLDLLSRLEYF. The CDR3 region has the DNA TGTGCCAGCAGTTTAGACCTGTTGAGCCGCTTGGAGTACTTC. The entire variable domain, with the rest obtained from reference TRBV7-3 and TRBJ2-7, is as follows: GAGVSQTPSNKVTEKGKYVELRCDPISGHTALYWYRQSLGQGPEFLIYFQGTGAADDSGLPNDRFFAVRPEGSVSTLKIQRTERGDSAVYLCASSLDLLSRLEYFGPGTRLTVT.

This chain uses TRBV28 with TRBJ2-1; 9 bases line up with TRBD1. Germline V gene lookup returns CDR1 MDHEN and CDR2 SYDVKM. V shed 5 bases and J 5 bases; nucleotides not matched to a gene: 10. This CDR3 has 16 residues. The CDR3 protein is CASSPYHRTGDNEQFF. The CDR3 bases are TGTGCCAGCAGTCCTTACCACCGGACAGGGGACAATGAGCAGTTCTTC.

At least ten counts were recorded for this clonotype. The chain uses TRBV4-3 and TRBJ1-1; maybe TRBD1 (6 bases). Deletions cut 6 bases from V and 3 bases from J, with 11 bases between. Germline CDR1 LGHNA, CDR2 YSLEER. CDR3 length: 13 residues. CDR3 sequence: CASRTQGHTEAFF. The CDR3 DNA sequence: TGCGCCAGCAGAACACAGGGCCACACTGAAGCTTTCTTT.

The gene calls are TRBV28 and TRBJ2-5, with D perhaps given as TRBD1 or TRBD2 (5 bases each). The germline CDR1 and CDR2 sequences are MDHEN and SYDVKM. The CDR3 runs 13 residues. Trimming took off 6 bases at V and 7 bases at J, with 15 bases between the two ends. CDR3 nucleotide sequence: TGTGCCAGCAGGTTGGGGACCCCGGGGACCCAGTACTTC. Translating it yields CASRLGTPGTQYF.

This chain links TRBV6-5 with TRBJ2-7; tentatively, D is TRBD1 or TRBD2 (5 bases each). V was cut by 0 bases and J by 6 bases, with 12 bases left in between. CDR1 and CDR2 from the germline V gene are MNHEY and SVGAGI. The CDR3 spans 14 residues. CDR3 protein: CASSYSRGTGEQYF. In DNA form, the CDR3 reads TGTGCCAGCAGTTACTCGAGGGGAACCGGCGAGCAGTACTTC.

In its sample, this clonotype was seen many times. Here the CDR3 reads CASSLIKGDTGELFF. The CDR3 nucleotides read TGCGCCAGCAGCTTGATTAAAGGTGACACCGGGGAGCTGTTTTTT. This sequence joins TRBV5-1 and TRBJ2-2, with no clear D. This CDR3 region has 15 residues. Trimming stripped 1 base from V and 3 bases from J, with 10 bases between. Germline V gives CDR1 SGHRS, CDR2 YFSETQ.

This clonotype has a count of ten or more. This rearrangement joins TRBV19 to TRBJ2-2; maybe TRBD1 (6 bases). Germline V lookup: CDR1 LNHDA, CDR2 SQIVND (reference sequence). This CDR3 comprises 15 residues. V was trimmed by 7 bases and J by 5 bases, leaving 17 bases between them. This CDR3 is CASTYMTGNTGELFF. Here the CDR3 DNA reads TGTGCCAGTACCTACATGACAGGAAATACCGGGGAGCTGTTTTTT.

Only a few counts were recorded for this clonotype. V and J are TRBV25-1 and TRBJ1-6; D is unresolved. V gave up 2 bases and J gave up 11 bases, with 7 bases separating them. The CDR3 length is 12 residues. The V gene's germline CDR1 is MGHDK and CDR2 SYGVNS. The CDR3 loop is CASSEGDTPLHF. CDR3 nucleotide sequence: TGTGCCAGCAGTGAAGGTGACACACCCCTCCACTTT. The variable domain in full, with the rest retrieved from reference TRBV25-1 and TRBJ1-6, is EADIYQTPRYLVIGTGKKITLECSQTMGHDKMYWYQQDPGMELHLIHYSYGVNSTEKGDLSSESTVSRIRTEHFPLTLESARPSHTSQYLCASSEGDTPLHFGNGTRLTVT.

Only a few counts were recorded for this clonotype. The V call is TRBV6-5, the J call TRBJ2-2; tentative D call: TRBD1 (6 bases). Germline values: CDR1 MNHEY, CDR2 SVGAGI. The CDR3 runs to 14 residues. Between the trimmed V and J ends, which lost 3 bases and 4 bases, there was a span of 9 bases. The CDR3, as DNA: TGTGCCAGCAGTTATCCAGGGGCCACCGGGGAGCTGTTTTTT. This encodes CASSYPGATGELFF.

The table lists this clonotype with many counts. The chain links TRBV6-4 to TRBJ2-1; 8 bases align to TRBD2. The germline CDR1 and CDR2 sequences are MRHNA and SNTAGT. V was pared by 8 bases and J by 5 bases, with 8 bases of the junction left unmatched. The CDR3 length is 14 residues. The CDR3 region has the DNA TGTGCCAGCGCCGTGGGACTAGAAAACAATGAGCAGTTCTTC. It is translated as CASAVGLENNEQFF.

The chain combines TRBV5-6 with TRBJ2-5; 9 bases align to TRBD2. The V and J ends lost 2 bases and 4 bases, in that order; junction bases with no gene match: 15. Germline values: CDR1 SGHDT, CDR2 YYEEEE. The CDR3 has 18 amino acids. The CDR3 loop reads CASSLETSGSGIGETQYF. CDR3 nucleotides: TGTGCCAGCAGCTTAGAAACTAGCGGGTCAGGCATAGGAGAGACCCAGTACTTC.